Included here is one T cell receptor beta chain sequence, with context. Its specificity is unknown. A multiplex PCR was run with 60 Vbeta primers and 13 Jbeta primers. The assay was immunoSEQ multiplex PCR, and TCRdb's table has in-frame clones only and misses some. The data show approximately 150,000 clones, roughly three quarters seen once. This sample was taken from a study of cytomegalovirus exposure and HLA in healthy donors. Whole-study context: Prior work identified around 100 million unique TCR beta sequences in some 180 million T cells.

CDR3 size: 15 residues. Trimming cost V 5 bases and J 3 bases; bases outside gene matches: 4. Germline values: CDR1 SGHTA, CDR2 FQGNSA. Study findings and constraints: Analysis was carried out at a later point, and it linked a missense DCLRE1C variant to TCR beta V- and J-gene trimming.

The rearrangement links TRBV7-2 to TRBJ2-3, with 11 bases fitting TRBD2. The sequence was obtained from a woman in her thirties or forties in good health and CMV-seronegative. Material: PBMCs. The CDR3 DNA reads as TGTGCCAGCAGCCTTTTAGCGGGGGGGACAGATACGCAGTATTTT. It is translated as CASSLLAGGTDTQYF.